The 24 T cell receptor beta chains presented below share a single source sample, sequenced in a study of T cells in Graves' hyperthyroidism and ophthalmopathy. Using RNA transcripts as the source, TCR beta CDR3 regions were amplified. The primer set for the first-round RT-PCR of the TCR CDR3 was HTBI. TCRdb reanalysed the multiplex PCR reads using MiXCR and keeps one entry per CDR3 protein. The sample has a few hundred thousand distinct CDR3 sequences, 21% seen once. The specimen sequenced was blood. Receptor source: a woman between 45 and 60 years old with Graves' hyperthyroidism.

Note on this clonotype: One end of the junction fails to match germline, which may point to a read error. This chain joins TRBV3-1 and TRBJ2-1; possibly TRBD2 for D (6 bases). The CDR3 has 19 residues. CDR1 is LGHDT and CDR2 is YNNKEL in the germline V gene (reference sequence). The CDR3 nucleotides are TGTACCAGCAGCCAAGCCGCTCCCAAATCGGGGGTAAGTAGGAATGAGCAGTTCTTC. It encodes CTSSQAAPKSGVSRNEQFF.

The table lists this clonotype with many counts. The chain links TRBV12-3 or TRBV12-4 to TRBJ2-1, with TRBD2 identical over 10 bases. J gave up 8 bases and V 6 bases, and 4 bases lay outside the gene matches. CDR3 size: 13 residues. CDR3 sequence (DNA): TGTGCCAGCAGCCGACTAGCGGGCTATGAGCAGTTCTTC. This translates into CASSRLAGYEQFF.

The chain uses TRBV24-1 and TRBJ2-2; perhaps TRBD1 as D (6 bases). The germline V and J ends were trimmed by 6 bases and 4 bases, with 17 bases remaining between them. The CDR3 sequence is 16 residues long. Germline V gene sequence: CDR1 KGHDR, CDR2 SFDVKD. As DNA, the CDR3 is TGTGCCACCAGTTTTCTCCGAACAGGGATCACCGGGGAGCTGTTTTTT. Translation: CATSFLRTGITGELFF.

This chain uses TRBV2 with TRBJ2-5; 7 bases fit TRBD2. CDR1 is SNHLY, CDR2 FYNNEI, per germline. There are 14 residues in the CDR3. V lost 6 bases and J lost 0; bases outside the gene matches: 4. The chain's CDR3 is CASSAGAYQETQYF. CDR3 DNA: TGTGCCAGCAGCGCGGGAGCGTACCAAGAGACCCAGTACTTC.

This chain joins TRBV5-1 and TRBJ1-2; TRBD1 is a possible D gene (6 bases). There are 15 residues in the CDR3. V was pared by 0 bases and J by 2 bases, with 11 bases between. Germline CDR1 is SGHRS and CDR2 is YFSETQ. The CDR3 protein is CASSLGGAQNYGYTF. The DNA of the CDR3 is TGCGCCAGCAGCTTGGGGGGGGCTCAAAACTATGGCTACACCTTC.

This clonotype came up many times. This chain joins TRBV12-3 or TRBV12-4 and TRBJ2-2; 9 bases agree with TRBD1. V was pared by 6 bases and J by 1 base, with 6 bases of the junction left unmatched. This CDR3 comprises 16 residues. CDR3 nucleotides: TGTGCCAGCAGCTGGACAGGGGCGAAGAACACCGGGGAGCTGTTTTTT. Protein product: CASSWTGAKNTGELFF.

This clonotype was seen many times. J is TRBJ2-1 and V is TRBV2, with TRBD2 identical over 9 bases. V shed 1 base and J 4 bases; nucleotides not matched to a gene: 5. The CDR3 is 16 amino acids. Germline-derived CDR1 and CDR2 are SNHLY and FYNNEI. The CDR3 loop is CASSEVLLAGYNEQFF. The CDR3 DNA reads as TGTGCCAGCAGTGAAGTCCTCCTAGCGGGATACAATGAGCAGTTCTTC.

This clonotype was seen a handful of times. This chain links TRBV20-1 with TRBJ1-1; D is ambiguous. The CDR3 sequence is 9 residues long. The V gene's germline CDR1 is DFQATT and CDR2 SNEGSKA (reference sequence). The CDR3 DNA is TGCAGGACCTCTCGAGACGGTTTCTTT. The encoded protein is CRTSRDGFF.

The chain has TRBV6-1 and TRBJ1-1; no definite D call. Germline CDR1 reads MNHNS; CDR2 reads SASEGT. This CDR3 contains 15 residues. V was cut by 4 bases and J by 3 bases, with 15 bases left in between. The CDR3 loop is CASSANGPPYTEAFF. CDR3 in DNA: TGTGCCAGCAGTGCGAACGGACCCCCATACACTGAAGCTTTCTTT.

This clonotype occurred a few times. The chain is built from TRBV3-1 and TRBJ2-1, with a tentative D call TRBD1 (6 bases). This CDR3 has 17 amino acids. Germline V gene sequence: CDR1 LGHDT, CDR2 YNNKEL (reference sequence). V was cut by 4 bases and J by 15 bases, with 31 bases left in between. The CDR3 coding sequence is TGTGCCAGCAGCCTCAAGATGTCCGGACAGACCACCGGTGGCTTGTTCTTC. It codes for CASSLKMSGQTTGGLFF.

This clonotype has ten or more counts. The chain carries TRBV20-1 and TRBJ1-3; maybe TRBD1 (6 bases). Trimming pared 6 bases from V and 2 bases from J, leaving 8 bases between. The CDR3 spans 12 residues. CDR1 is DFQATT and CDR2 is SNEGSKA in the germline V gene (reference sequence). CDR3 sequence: CSARTAGNTIYF. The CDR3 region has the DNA TGCAGTGCCAGGACAGCTGGAAACACCATATATTTT.

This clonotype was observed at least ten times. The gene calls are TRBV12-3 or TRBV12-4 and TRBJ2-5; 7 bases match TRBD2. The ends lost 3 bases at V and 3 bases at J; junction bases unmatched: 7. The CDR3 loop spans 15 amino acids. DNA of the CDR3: TGTGCCAGCAGTTTCCCGACTAGCATAAAAGAGACCCAGTACTTC. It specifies CASSFPTSIKETQYF.

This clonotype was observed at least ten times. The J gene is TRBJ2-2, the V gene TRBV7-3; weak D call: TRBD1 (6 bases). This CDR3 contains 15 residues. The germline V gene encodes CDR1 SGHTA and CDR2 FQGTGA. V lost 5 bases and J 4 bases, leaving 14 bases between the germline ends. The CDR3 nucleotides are TGTGCCAGCAGCCGAACAGGGCCTGCCACCGGGGAGCTGTTTTTT. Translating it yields CASSRTGPATGELFF.

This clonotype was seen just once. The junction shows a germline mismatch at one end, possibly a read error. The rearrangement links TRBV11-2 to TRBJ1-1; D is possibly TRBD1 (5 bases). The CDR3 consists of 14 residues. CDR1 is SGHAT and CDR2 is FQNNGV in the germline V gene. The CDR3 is CVSSRGAGNTEAFF. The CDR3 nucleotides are TGTGTCAGCAGCCGCGGGGCCGGAAACACTGAAGCTTTCTTC.

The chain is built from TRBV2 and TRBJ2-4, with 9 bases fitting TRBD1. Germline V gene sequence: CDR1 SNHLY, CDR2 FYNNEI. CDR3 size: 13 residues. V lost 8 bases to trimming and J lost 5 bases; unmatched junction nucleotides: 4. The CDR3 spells CASLGQGENIQYF. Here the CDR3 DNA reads TGTGCCAGCTTGGGACAGGGAGAAAACATTCAGTACTTC.

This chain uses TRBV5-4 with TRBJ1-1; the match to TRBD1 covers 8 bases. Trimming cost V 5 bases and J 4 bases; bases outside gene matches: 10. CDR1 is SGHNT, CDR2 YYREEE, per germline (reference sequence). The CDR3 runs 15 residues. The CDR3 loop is CASRDVTGEGTEAFF. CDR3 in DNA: TGTGCCAGCAGGGACGTGACAGGGGAGGGCACTGAAGCTTTCTTT.

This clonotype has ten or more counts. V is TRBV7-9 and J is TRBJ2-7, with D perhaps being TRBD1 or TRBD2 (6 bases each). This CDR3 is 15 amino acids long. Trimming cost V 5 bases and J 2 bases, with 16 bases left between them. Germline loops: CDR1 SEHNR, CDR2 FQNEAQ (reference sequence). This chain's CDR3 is CASSVLAKGAYEQYF. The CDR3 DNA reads TGTGCCAGCAGCGTGCTAGCGAAGGGGGCCTACGAGCAGTACTTC.

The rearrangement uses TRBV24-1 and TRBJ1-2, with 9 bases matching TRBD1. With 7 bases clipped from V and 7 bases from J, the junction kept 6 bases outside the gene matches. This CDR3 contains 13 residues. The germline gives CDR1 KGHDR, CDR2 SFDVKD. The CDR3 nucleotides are TGTGCCACCAGGGGACAGGGAATCTCTGGCTACACCTTC. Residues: CATRGQGISGYTF.

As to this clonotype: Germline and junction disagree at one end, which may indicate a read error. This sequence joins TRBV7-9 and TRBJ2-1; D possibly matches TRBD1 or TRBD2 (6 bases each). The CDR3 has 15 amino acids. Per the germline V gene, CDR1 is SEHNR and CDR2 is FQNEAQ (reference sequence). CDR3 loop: CASSLAGGRYNEQLF. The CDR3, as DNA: TGTGCCAGCAGCTTAGCGGGGGGCCGATACAATGAGCAGCTCTTC.

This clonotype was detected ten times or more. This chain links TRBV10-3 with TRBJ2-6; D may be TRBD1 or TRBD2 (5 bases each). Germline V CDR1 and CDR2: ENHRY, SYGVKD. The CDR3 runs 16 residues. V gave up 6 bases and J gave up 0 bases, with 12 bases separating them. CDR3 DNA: TGTGCCATCAGGCCGGGACGGGCCTCTGGGGCCAACGTCCTGACTTTC. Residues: CAIRPGRASGANVLTF.

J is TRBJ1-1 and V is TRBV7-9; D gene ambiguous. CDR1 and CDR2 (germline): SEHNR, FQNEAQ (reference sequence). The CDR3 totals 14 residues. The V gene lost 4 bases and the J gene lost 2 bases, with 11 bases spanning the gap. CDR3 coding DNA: TGTGCCAGCAGCTGGCCCGGGGAAAACACTGAAGCTTTCTTT. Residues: CASSWPGENTEAFF.

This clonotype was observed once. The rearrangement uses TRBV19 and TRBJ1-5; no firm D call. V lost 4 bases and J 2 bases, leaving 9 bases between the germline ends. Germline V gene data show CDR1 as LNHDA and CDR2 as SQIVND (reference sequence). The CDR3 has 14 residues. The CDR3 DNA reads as TGTGCCAGTAGTACTTGGAGAGGCAATCAGCCCCAGCATTTT. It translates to CASSTWRGNQPQHF.

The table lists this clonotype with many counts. CDR3 region: CASSTYRREVRTIYF. The CDR3 region has the DNA TGTGCCAGCAGCACCTACAGAAGGGAGGTCCGCACCATATATTTT. The V call is TRBV11-2, the J call TRBJ1-3; the D is unclear. The V and J ends lost 5 bases and 9 bases respectively, with 20 bases between them. The germline V gene has CDR1 SGHAT and CDR2 FQNNGV. The CDR3 consists of 15 residues.

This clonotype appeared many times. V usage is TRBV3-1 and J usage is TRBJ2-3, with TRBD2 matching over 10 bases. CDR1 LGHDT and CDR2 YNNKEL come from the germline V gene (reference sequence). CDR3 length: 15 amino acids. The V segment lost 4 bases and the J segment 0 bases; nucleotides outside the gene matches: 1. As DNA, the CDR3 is TGTGCCAGCAGCCCGGGACTAGCGAGCACAGATACGCAGTATTTT. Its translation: CASSPGLASTDTQYF.